This is a list of T cell receptor beta chains from one sample in a study of shared clonotypes between healthy human individuals. Repertoires were generated with immunoSEQ multiplex PCR, while TCRdb's copy carries only in-frame clones and drops some. The sample holds approximately 1.5 million clones, nearly 99% seen once. Sequencing input: naive CD4+ T cells sorted from blood. The origin of the receptors is a man aged 30 to 39 in good health. CDR3s include the opening cysteine and the closing phenylalanine or tryptophan. D genes are given only for firm matches. Only some rows state a clone size, as once, few, many or a class for expanded clones.

>TRBV5-1|-|-|TRBJ2-7
CASSSIGLGRVDEQYF
TGCGCCAGCAGCTCAATTGGACTTGGACGGGTGGACGAGCAGTACTTC
>TRBV2|TRBD2|-|TRBJ2-5
CASSEAKLAGDQETQYF
TGTGCCAGCAGTGAAGCGAAGCTAGCGGGAGATCAGGAGACCCAGTACTTC
>TRBV13|-|-|TRBJ2-3
CASSLVSLVEKADTQYF
TGTGCCAGCAGCTTAGTTTCTCTGGTAGAAAAAGCAGATACGCAGTATTTT
>TRBV10-1|-|-|TRBJ2-2
CASRALVNTGELFF
TGCGCCAGCAGGGCCTTAGTGAACACCGGGGAGCTGTTTTTT
>TRBV18|TRBD1|-|TRBJ2-7
CASTQSKRTGSSYEQYF
TGTGCCAGCACGCAGTCAAAAAGGACAGGGAGCTCCTACGAGCAGTACTTC
>TRBV7-8|TRBD1|-|TRBJ1-1
CASSERQGRDEAFF
TGTGCCAGCAGCGAGAGACAGGGAAGAGATGAAGCTTTCTTT
>TRBV7-9|-|-|TRBJ2-3
CASSSSRGKSTDTQYF
TGTGCCAGCAGCTCGAGTCGGGGTAAGAGCACAGATACGCAGTATTTT
>TRBV7-2|TRBD1|once|TRBJ2-3
CASSLDRAADTQYF
TGTGCCAGCAGCTTGGACAGGGCGGCAGATACGCAGTATTTT
>TRBV19|-|-|TRBJ2-2
CASSMRRGRTGELFF
TGTGCCAGTAGTATGCGCAGGGGCCGCACCGGGGAGCTGTTTTTT
>TRBV28|-|-|TRBJ2-6
CASSPHQGSGANVLTF
TGTGCCAGCAGTCCCCATCAGGGCTCTGGGGCCAACGTCCTGACTTTC
>TRBV10-3|-|-|TRBJ2-3
CAISARVGEGTDTQYF
TGTGCCATCAGTGCCCGCGTCGGCGAAGGCACAGATACGCAGTATTTT
>TRBV5-1|-|-|TRBJ2-7
CASSLGSAGSSYEQYF
TGCGCCAGCAGCTTGGGTTCGGCCGGCAGCTCCTACGAGCAGTACTTC
>TRBV5-1|TRBD1|-|TRBJ2-5
CASSSSGTGVETQYF
TGCGCCAGCAGCTCATCCGGGACAGGGGTTGAGACCCAGTACTTC
>TRBV27|-|-|TRBJ2-6
CASSLSTPRSGANVLTF
TGTGCCAGCAGTTTATCGACGCCACGCTCTGGGGCCAACGTCCTGACTTTC
>TRBV6-5|TRBD1|-|TRBJ2-2
CASRNTGAGELFF
TGTGCCAGCAGAAATACAGGGGCCGGGGAGCTGTTTTTT
>TRBV27|-|-|TRBJ1-1
CASSFSGTLNTEAFF
TGTGCCAGCAGTTTTTCAGGGACCCTGAACACTGAAGCTTTCTTT
>TRBV5-8|-|-|TRBJ2-1
CASSSPAARSYNEQFF
TGTGCCAGCAGCTCCCCTGCAGCCCGCTCCTACAATGAGCAGTTCTTC
>TRBV7-8|TRBD2|-|TRBJ2-2
CASSLLAGLLLNTGELFF
TGTGCCAGCAGCTTATTAGCGGGACTTCTCTTAAACACCGGGGAGCTGTTTTTT
>TRBV4-1|TRBD1|-|TRBJ2-7
CASSLLPGGIDEQYF
TGCGCCAGCAGCCTCCTGCCAGGGGGCATCGACGAGCAGTACTTC
>TRBV19|-|-|TRBJ1-2
CASRTGGTLNNGYTF
TGTGCCAGTAGGACGGGGGGGACACTCAACAATGGCTACACCTTC
>TRBV30|TRBD2|-|TRBJ2-7
CAWDTGTSPHEQYF
TGTGCCTGGGATACCGGGACTAGTCCCCACGAGCAGTACTTC
>TRBV19|-|few|TRBJ1-5
CASKRGGVGQPQHF
TGTGCCAGTAAGAGGGGAGGGGTCGGTCAGCCCCAGCATTTT
>TRBV7-8|TRBD1|-|TRBJ2-2
CASSRRDRGNTGELFF
TGTGCCAGCAGCCGCCGGGACAGGGGGAACACCGGGGAGCTGTTTTTT
>TRBV11-2|-|-|TRBJ1-1
CASSFWAPNTEAFF
TGTGCCAGCAGCTTTTGGGCCCCGAACACTGAAGCTTTCTTT
>TRBV7-9|-|-|TRBJ2-2
CASSPLQGTGELFF
TGTGCCAGCAGCCCACTCCAGGGGACCGGGGAGCTGTTTTTT
>TRBV2|TRBD2|-|TRBJ2-2
CASSEQLAGEYTGELFF
TGTGCCAGCAGTGAACAACTAGCGGGAGAATACACCGGGGAGCTGTTTTTT
>TRBV7-6|-|-|TRBJ1-5
CASSLAQGLYSNQPQHF
TGTGCCAGCAGCTTAGCGCAGGGGTTGTATAGCAATCAGCCCCAGCATTTT
>TRBV7-9|-|-|TRBJ2-7
CASSFETGLVAGQYF
TGTGCCAGCAGCTTCGAGACAGGATTGGTGGCTGGGCAGTACTTC
>TRBV5-4|-|-|TRBJ2-1
CASTNSSYNEQFF
TGTGCCAGCACCAATAGCTCCTACAATGAGCAGTTCTTC
>TRBV6-4|-|-|TRBJ1-1
CASSPTLQAQAFF
TGTGCCAGCAGTCCTACCCTACAGGCCCAAGCTTTCTTT
>TRBV5-1|-|-|TRBJ2-7
CASSLGSGNYEQYF
TGCGCCAGCAGCTTGGGTTCAGGGAACTACGAGCAGTACTTC
>TRBV14|-|-|TRBJ1-2
CASSQVPAGGYTF
TGTGCCAGCAGCCAAGTTCCAGCCGGTGGCTACACCTTC
>TRBV5-4|-|-|TRBJ1-1
CASTTALNTEAFF
TGTGCCAGCACGACAGCCTTGAACACTGAAGCTTTCTTT
>TRBV14|TRBD1|-|TRBJ2-3
CASTLFIGQGGSDTQYF
TGTGCCAGCACACTCTTTATCGGACAGGGAGGATCAGATACGCAGTATTTT
>TRBV7-2|-|once|TRBJ2-5
CASSFVLQETQYF
TGTGCCAGCAGCTTTGTACTCCAAGAGACCCAGTACTTC
>TRBV2|TRBD1|-|TRBJ1-5
CASSESRTGGGDQPQHF
TGTGCCAGCAGTGAATCTAGGACAGGGGGCGGCGATCAGCCCCAGCATTTT
>TRBV2|-|-|TRBJ1-1
CASNDRPNTEAFF
TGTGCCAGCAATGACAGGCCGAACACTGAAGCTTTCTTT
>TRBV6-1|-|-|TRBJ2-2
CASSEGDTLGELFF
TGTGCCAGCAGTGAAGGGGACACGTTGGGGGAGCTGTTTTTT
>TRBV27|TRBD2|-|TRBJ2-7
CASSFGTSGSYEQYF
TGTGCCAGCAGTTTCGGGACTAGCGGGAGCTACGAGCAGTACTTC
>TRBV18|TRBD1|-|TRBJ2-3
CASSPRPGQAGTDTQYF
TGTGCCAGCTCACCACGCCCGGGACAGGCGGGCACAGATACGCAGTATTTT
>TRBV5-4|-|-|TRBJ2-2
CASSFAGITGELFF
TGTGCCAGCAGCTTTGCTGGGATCACCGGGGAGCTGTTTTTT
>TRBV4-3|-|-|TRBJ2-3
CASSPGQRNTDTQYF
TGCGCCAGCAGCCCAGGACAGAGAAACACAGATACGCAGTATTTT
>TRBV7-9|-|-|TRBJ2-5
CASSLFPGRAETQYF
TGTGCCAGCAGCTTATTCCCGGGACGGGCAGAGACCCAGTACTTC
>TRBV27|-|-|TRBJ2-5
CASSLSQGPLRQETQYF
TGTGCCAGCAGTTTATCACAGGGTCCACTAAGGCAAGAGACCCAGTACTTC
>TRBV28|TRBD1|-|TRBJ1-5
CASSSTGQVNHMPQHF
TGTGCCAGCAGTTCCACGGGACAGGTCAATCATATGCCCCAGCATTTT
>TRBV7-2|-|-|TRBJ2-7
CASRGIRGVVYEQYF
TGTGCCAGCAGGGGAATCAGGGGTGTGGTCTACGAGCAGTACTTC
>TRBV9|TRBD1|-|TRBJ2-6
CASSAPTGASGANVLTF
TGTGCCAGCAGCGCACCGACAGGGGCCTCTGGGGCCAACGTCCTGACTTTC
>TRBV7-9|-|-|TRBJ2-7
CASSKAGSSLYF
TGTGCCAGCAGCAAAGCGGGTTCTTCTCTGTACTTC
>TRBV6-6|-|-|TRBJ2-6
CASNQGSGANVLTF
TGTGCCAGCAACCAGGGTTCTGGGGCCAACGTCCTGACTTTC
>TRBV5-1|-|once|TRBJ2-5
CASSLGGTNEETQYF
TGCGCCAGCAGCTTGGGGGGGACCAATGAAGAGACCCAGTACTTC
>TRBV6-6|TRBD2|-|TRBJ2-7
CASSLTSGSLVHEQYF
TGTGCCAGCAGTTTGACTAGCGGGAGTCTGGTCCACGAGCAGTACTTC
>TRBV28|-|-|TRBJ2-7
CASIGPGPSYEQYF
TGTGCCAGCATTGGGCCAGGACCCTCCTACGAGCAGTACTTC
>TRBV5-1|TRBD1|-|TRBJ2-7
CASSASTYRGRSYEQYF
TGCGCCAGCAGCGCCTCAACCTACAGGGGGCGAAGCTACGAGCAGTACTTC
>TRBV4-2|-|once|TRBJ2-4
CASSPLGKNIQYF
TGTGCCAGCAGCCCCCTAGGGAAGAACATTCAGTACTTC
>TRBV6-5|TRBD1|-|TRBJ2-6
CASRTGATGANVLTF
TGTGCCAGCAGGACAGGGGCAACTGGGGCCAACGTCCTGACTTTC
>TRBV2|TRBD1|-|TRBJ1-2
CASRPGQGTGGGVGGYTF
TGTGCCAGCAGGCCGGGACAGGGAACGGGTGGTGGGGTCGGTGGCTACACCTTC
>TRBV5-1|TRBD2|-|TRBJ2-7
CASSLSALAGVSYEQYF
TGCGCCAGCAGCTTGTCAGCGCTAGCGGGAGTATCCTACGAGCAGTACTTC